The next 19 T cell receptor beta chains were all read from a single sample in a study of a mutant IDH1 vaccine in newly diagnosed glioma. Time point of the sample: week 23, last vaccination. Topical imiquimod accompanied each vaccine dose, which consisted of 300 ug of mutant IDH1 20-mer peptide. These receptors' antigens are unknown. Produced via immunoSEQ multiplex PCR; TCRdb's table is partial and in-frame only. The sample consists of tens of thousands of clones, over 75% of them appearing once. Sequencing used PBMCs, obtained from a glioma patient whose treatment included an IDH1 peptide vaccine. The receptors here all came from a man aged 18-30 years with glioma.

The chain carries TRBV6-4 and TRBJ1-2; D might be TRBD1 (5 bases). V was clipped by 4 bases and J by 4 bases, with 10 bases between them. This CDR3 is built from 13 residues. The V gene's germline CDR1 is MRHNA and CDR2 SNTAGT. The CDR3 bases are TGTGCCAGCAGTGCCCCCGGGGGCTATGGCTACACCTTC. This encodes CASSAPGGYGYTF.

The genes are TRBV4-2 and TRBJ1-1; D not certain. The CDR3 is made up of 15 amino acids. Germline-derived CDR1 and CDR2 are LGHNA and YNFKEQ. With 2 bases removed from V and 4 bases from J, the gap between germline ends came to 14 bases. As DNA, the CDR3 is TGTGCCAGCAGCCAAAACGCTTACTCGGGCACTGAAGCTTTCTTT. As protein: CASSQNAYSGTEAFF.

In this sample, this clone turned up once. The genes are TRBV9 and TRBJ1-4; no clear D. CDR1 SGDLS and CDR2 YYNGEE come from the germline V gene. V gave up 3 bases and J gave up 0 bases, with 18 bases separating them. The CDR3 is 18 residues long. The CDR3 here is CASSGSRALAATNEKLFF. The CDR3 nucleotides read TGTGCCAGCAGCGGGTCGCGGGCGCTGGCTGCAACTAATGAAAAACTGTTTTTT. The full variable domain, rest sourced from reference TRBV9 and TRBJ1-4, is DSGVTQTPKHLITATGQRVTLRCSPRSGDLSVYWYQQSLDQGLQFLIQYYNGEERAKGNILERFSAQQFPDLHSELNLSSLELGDSALYFCASSGSRALAATNEKLFFGSGTQLSVL.

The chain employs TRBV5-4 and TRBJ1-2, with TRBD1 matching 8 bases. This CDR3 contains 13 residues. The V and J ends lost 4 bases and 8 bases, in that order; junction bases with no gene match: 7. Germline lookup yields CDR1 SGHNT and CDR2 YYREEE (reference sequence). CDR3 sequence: CASSPQGAEGYTF. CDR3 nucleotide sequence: TGTGCCAGCAGCCCCCAGGGGGCGGAAGGCTACACCTTC.

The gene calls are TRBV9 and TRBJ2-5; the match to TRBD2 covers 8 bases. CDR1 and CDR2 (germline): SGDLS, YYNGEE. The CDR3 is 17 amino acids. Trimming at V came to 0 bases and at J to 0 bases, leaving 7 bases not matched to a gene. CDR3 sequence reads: CASSVGRLARNQETQYF. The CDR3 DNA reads TGTGCCAGCAGCGTAGGGAGACTAGCGCGTAACCAAGAGACCCAGTACTTC.

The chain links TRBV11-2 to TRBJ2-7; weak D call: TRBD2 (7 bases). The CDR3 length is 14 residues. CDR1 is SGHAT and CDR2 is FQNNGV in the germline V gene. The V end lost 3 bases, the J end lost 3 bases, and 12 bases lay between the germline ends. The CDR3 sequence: CASSLGGGLYEQYF. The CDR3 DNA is TGTGCCAGCAGCTTGGGAGGGGGGCTCTACGAGCAGTACTTC. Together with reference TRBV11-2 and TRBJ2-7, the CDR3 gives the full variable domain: EAGVAQSPRYKIIEKRQSVAFWCNPISGHATLYWYQQILGQGPKLLIQFQNNGVVDDSQLPKDRFSAERLKGVDSTLKIQPAKLEDSAVYLCASSLGGGLYEQYFGPGTRLTVT.

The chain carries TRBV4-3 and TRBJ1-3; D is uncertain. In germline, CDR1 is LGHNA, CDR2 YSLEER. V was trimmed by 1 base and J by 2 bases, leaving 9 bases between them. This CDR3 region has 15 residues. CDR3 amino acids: CASSQGTGTGNTIYF. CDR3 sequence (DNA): TGCGCCAGCAGCCAAGGAACCGGGACTGGAAACACCATATATTTT.

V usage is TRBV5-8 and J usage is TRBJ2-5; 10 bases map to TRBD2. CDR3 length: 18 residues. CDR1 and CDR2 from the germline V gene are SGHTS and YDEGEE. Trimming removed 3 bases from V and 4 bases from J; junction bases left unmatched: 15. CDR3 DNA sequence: TGTGCCAGCAGCTCCCAAAGGACTAGCGGCCCGATAATAGAGACCCAGTACTTC. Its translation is CASSSQRTSGPIIETQYF.

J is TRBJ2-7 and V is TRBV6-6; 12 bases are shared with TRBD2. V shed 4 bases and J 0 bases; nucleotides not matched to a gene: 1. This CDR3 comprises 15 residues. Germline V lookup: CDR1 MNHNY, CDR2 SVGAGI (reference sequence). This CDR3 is CASSSTSGGSYEQYF. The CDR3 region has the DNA TGTGCCAGCAGTTCGACTAGCGGGGGCTCCTACGAGCAGTACTTC.

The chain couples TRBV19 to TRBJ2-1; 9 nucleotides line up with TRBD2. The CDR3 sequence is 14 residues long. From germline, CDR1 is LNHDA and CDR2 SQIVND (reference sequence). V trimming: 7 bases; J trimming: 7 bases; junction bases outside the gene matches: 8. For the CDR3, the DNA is TGTGCCAGTAACGCGGGACTAGCTGCGAATGAGCAGTTCTTC. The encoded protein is CASNAGLAANEQFF.

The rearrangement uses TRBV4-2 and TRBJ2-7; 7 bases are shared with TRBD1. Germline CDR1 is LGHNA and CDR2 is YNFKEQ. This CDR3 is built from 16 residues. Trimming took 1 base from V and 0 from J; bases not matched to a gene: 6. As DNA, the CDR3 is TGTGCCAGCAGCCAAGGGGGACAGACGAGCTCCTACGAGCAGTACTTC. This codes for CASSQGGQTSSYEQYF.

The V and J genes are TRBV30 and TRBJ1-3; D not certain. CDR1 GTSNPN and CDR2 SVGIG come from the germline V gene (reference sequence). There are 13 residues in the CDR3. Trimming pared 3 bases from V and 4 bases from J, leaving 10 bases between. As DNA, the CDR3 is TGTGCCTGGAGGCGCTCCCCGGGAAACACCATATATTTT. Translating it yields CAWRRSPGNTIYF.

The CDR3 sequence: CASSQGQGGLEQYF. As DNA, the CDR3 is TGCGCCAGCAGCCAAGGACAAGGGGGCCTCGAGCAGTACTTC. The chain joins TRBV4-3 to TRBJ2-7; 7 nucleotides match TRBD1. Germline V gene sequence: CDR1 LGHNA, CDR2 YSLEER. After removal of 1 base from V and 6 bases from J, the junction contained 6 bases not matched to a gene. This CDR3 is built from 14 residues.

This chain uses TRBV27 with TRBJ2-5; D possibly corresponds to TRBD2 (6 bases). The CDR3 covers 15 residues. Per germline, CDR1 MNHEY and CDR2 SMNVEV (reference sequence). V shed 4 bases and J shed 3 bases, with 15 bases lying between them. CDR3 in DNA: TGTGCCAGCAGTTACGGCAGGGCGGGGAAAGAGACCCAGTACTTC. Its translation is CASSYGRAGKETQYF.

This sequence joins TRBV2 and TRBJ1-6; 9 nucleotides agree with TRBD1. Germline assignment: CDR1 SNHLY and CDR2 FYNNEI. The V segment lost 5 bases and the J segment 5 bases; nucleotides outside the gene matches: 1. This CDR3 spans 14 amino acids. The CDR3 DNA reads TGTGCCAGCAGTCGGACAGGGGATAATTCACCCCTCCACTTT. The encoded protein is CASSRTGDNSPLHF.

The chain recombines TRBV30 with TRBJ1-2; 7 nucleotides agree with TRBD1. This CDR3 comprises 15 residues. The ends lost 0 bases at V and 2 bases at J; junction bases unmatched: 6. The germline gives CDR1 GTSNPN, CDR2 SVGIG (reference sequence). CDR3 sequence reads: CAWSVLTGKNYGYTF. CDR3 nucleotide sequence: TGTGCCTGGAGTGTACTGACAGGGAAAAACTATGGCTACACCTTC.

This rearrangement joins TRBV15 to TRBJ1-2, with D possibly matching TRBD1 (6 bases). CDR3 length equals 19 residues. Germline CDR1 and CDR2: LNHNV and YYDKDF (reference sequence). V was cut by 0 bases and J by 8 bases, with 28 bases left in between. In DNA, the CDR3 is TGTGCCACCAGCAGAGAATATACTCTCCCGGGACAACGATCTATGGGCTACACCTTC. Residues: CATSREYTLPGQRSMGYTF.

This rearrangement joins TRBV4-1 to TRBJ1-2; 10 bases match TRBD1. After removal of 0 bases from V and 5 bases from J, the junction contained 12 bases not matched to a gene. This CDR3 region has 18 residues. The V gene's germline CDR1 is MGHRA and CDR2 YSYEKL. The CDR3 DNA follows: TGCGCCAGCAGCCAAGATAGGATTTCGACAGGGGGCCTATATGGCTACACCTTC. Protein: CASSQDRISTGGLYGYTF.

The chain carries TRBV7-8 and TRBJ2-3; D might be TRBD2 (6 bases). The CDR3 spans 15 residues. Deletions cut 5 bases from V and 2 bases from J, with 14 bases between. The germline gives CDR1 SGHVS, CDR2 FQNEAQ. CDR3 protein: CASSPRPSVTDTQYF. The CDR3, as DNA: TGTGCCAGCAGCCCCCGACCTAGCGTCACAGATACGCAGTATTTT.